The entry that follows covers one T cell receptor (beta chain) sequence. Its antigen specificity is not known. It has no much larger one-base neighbor in the sample; base qualities were not kept. The method behind the library was the immunoSEQ multiplex PCR assay. T cell repertoires were profiled by deep sequencing of rearranged TCR beta loci, alongside multiparametric flow cytometry. This is the immuneACCESS table as TCRdb keeps it, with only in-frame sequences that have V and J called. A part of the clones is gone; compared with another copy, unresolved V genes explain less than half, and the rest is unexplained. The table for this sample lists fewer than 30,000 clones; around 86% of them were counted only once. Roughly 3.8% of the sample is held by the ten biggest clonotypes. This record comes from a study of lymphopenia after photon versus proton radiotherapy (dated by TCRdb to the late 2010s). General notes on the study: The study compared the immunological effects of photon versus proton radiation therapy in patients with gastrointestinal tumors who developed high-grade lymphopenia. The cohort comprised 15 to 20 patients with gastrointestinal tumors who received either photon or proton therapy and then developed lymphopenia. The study aimed to characterize how the two radiation modalities differ in their impact on the immune system.

Broad study findings and their caveats: After the lymphocyte count nadir, repertoires from photon-treated patients showed oligoclonal expansion, particularly of CD8+ Temra cells, and this expansion drove the decline in diversity. During treatment, patients who received photon therapy lost naive T cells and TCR diversity and gained effector/memory populations, whereas patients who received proton therapy remained relatively stable. Across the cohort, a larger post-nadir drop in TCR diversity was inversely correlated with overall survival time among patients who died. The survival association was examined only in patients who died, and the authors described better survival with proton therapy as a possibility, not as a demonstrated result.

Per the germline V gene (reference sequence), LNHNV is the CDR1 and YYDKDF is the CDR2. V is cut by 0 bases and J by 3 bases, and the space between the germline ends is 5 bases. The CDR3 numbers 13 residues from cysteine through phenylalanine. Only CDR3 DNA is held: 39 bases, read in frame from base 1. The source material was peripheral blood, sampled from a patient treated with photon-based radiotherapy. This sequence was found in a woman aged 50 to 60 with pancreatic cancer. The sequence joins TRBV15 to TRBJ2-5; a confident D gene designation cannot be given. The CDR3 protein sequence reads: CATSRDIKETQYF. In nucleotide form, the sequence is TGTGCCACCAGCAGAGATATTAAAGAGACCCAGTACTTC.